Below are 26 T cell receptor beta chains sequenced from a single sample in a study of blood T cell repertoires in COVID-19. Repertoires were generated with immunoSEQ multiplex PCR, while TCRdb's copy carries only in-frame clones and drops some. The table has approximately 100,000 clones, nearly 90% seen once. The sample comprised peripheral blood. All receptors come from a man between 50 and 59 years old in a cohort sampled during active COVID-19.

The rearrangement joins TRBV6-5 to TRBJ2-3, with D perhaps matching TRBD2 (6 bases). The CDR3 is 14 amino acids. Germline CDR1 reads MNHEY; CDR2 reads SVGAGI. V was pared by 7 bases and J by 3 bases, with 14 bases between. The DNA for the CDR3 is TGTGCCAGCATGGTTGAGGGAGGTACAGATACGCAGTATTTT. Translation gives CASMVEGGTDTQYF.

The chain links TRBV6-5 to TRBJ1-4; 11 bases fit TRBD1. The CDR3 runs to 14 residues. Per germline, CDR1 MNHEY and CDR2 SVGAGI. V lost 8 bases, J lost 7 bases, and 6 bases stayed unmatched. The CDR3 is CASGSGTGGEKLFF. CDR3 DNA sequence: TGTGCCAGCGGGTCGGGGACAGGGGGTGAAAAACTGTTTTTT.

The genes are TRBV19 and TRBJ1-3; 9 bases fit TRBD1. The ends lost 7 bases at V and 0 bases at J; junction bases unmatched: 4. The CDR3 length is 15 residues. Germline V gives CDR1 LNHDA, CDR2 SQIVND (reference sequence). CDR3 DNA: TGTGCCAGTACCTTGGACAGGGGCTCTGGAAACACCATATATTTT. Amino acid sequence: CASTLDRGSGNTIYF.

The chain is built from TRBV5-1 and TRBJ2-3; 7 bases map to TRBD2. Germline CDR1 SGHRS, CDR2 YFSETQ. V was pared by 4 bases and J by 5 bases, with 4 bases of the junction left unmatched. This CDR3 has 13 residues. The CDR3 is CASSVRGVDTQYF. CDR3 nucleotides: TGCGCCAGCAGCGTTCGGGGGGTAGATACGCAGTATTTT.

The gene calls are TRBV10-3 and TRBJ2-3; 8 bases fit TRBD2. CDR1 is ENHRY and CDR2 is SYGVKD in the germline V gene. J lost 2 bases, V lost 5 bases, and 3 bases had no gene match. The CDR3 loop spans 14 amino acids. The CDR3 is CAISRGGPTDTQYF. The DNA of the CDR3 is TGTGCCATCAGTCGGGGGGGCCCCACAGATACGCAGTATTTT.

J is TRBJ1-5 and V is TRBV15; no reliable D call. Deletions cut 9 bases from V and 0 bases from J, with 9 bases between. The CDR3 consists of 13 residues. Germline loops: CDR1 LNHNV, CDR2 YYDKDF (reference sequence). The CDR3 is CATALNSNQPQHF. The CDR3, as DNA: TGTGCCACGGCCCTTAATAGCAATCAGCCCCAGCATTTT. The full variable domain, completed using reference TRBV15 and TRBJ1-5, is DAMVIQNPRYQVTQFGKPVTLSCSQTLNHNVMYWYQQKSSQAPKLLFHYYDKDFNNEADTPDNFQSRRPNTSFCFLDIRSPGLGDTAMYLCATALNSNQPQHFGDGTRLSIL.

The chain links TRBV28 to TRBJ1-5; TRBD1 is a possible D gene (6 bases). Germline values: CDR1 MDHEN, CDR2 SYDVKM. V lost 5 bases, J lost 2 bases, and 13 bases lay in between. The CDR3 loop spans 15 amino acids. The CDR3, as DNA: TGTGCCAGCAGTAGACAGGCCTCCGGCAATCAGCCCCAGCATTTT. As protein: CASSRQASGNQPQHF.

The chain carries TRBV5-6 and TRBJ1-2; D perhaps matches TRBD1 (5 bases). This CDR3 comprises 17 residues. V was shortened by 1 base and J by 4 bases, with 20 bases between the two germline ends. Germline CDR1 and CDR2: SGHDT and YYEEEE. The CDR3 region has the DNA TGTGCCAGCAGCTTGACCCCCCAGGGAAGTAGCCTCTATGGCTACACCTTC. Amino acids: CASSLTPQGSSLYGYTF.

The rearrangement links TRBV11-2 to TRBJ2-5; 12 bases are a match to TRBD2. J lost 4 bases, V lost 4 bases, and 4 bases had no gene match. The CDR3 loop spans 15 amino acids. From germline, CDR1 is SGHAT and CDR2 FQNNGV. As DNA, the CDR3 is TGTGCCAGCAGCTCTAGCGGGGGGGCCAGAGAGACCCAGTACTTC. Its translation: CASSSSGGARETQYF. The full variable domain, with the rest looked up from reference TRBV11-2 and TRBJ2-5, is EAGVAQSPRYKIIEKRQSVAFWCNPISGHATLYWYQQILGQGPKLLIQFQNNGVVDDSQLPKDRFSAERLKGVDSTLKIQPAKLEDSAVYLCASSSSGGARETQYFGPGTRLLVL.

This sequence joins TRBV2 and TRBJ1-1, with 8 bases that match TRBD1. Germline V gene lookup returns CDR1 SNHLY and CDR2 FYNNEI. V lost 8 bases and J lost 1; bases outside the gene matches: 6. CDR3 length equals 14 residues. The CDR3 nucleotides are TGTGCCAGCGGAAACAGGGGGACGAACACTGAAGCTTTCTTT. This encodes CASGNRGTNTEAFF.

This clone was found a few times. V is TRBV5-1 and J is TRBJ2-4, with TRBD2 matching 10 bases. V lost 2 bases, J lost 3 bases, and 17 bases stayed unmatched. Germline assignment: CDR1 SGHRS and CDR2 YFSETQ. The CDR3 consists of 20 residues. The CDR3 sequence: CASSLPNSPLAGEYKNIQYF. In DNA form, the CDR3 reads TGCGCCAGCAGCTTACCGAACTCACCCCTAGCGGGGGAGTACAAAAACATTCAGTACTTC.

The chain is built from TRBV5-4 and TRBJ2-1; 8 positions match TRBD2. The ends lost 0 bases at V and 5 bases at J; junction bases unmatched: 4. The CDR3 has 15 amino acids. Germline V lookup: CDR1 SGHNT, CDR2 YYREEE (reference sequence). CDR3 amino acids: CASSLDAGGDNEQFF. The CDR3 DNA follows: TGTGCCAGCAGCTTGGATGCGGGGGGTGACAATGAGCAGTTCTTC.

On this clone itself: Other DNA sequences from this sample encode an identical CDR3 as well. The J gene is TRBJ1-6, the V gene TRBV6-5; 7 nucleotides agree with TRBD1. The ends lost 5 bases at V and 9 bases at J; junction bases unmatched: 7. CDR1 and CDR2 from the germline V gene are MNHEY and SVGAGI. This CDR3 region has 14 residues. The CDR3 bases are TGTGCCAGCAGTCTAGACAGGGTAGCTTCACCCCTCCACTTT. Residues: CASSLDRVASPLHF.

The J gene is TRBJ2-7, the V gene TRBV4-1, with 7 bases identical to TRBD2. This CDR3 spans 15 amino acids. The germline gives CDR1 MGHRA, CDR2 YSYEKL. After removal of 2 bases from V and 2 bases from J, the junction contained 6 bases not matched to a gene. The CDR3 sequence: CASSQQAGNTYEQYF. The DNA of the CDR3 is TGCGCCAGCAGCCAACAAGCGGGGAACACCTACGAGCAGTACTTC.

The chain carries TRBV5-5 and TRBJ1-6; perhaps TRBD1 as D (6 bases). This CDR3 is built from 15 residues. V lost 2 bases, J lost 3 bases, and 9 bases lay in between. The germline gives CDR1 SGHKS, CDR2 YYEKEE (reference sequence). The chain's CDR3 is CASSLEGVYNSPLHF. The CDR3 DNA reads TGTGCCAGCAGCTTAGAGGGGGTCTATAATTCACCCCTCCACTTT.

The chain uses TRBV4-1 and TRBJ1-6; D may be TRBD1 (5 bases). Germline values: CDR1 MGHRA, CDR2 YSYEKL. The CDR3 covers 17 residues. V lost 2 bases and J lost 7, with 18 bases in between. The CDR3 DNA is TGCGCCAGCAGCCAAAGTGTCGGGCAGGGAGGGAATTCACCCCTCCACTTT. Amino acids: CASSQSVGQGGNSPLHF.

This clone was found once. The V call is TRBV11-3, the J call TRBJ1-1; 7 positions agree with TRBD1. The CDR3 runs 13 residues. Germline loops: CDR1 SGHNT, CDR2 YENEEA. V lost 3 bases to trimming and J lost 3 bases; unmatched junction nucleotides: 1. CDR3 coding DNA: TGTGCCAGCAGCTTGACAGGGCACACTGAAGCTTTCTTT. The encoded protein is CASSLTGHTEAFF.

This clone was seen only once. This chain connects TRBV28 to TRBJ2-3, with 10 bases lining up with TRBD2. The CDR3 totals 15 residues. V lost 5 bases to trimming and J lost 1 base; unmatched junction nucleotides: 3. Per the germline V gene, CDR1 is MDHEN and CDR2 is SYDVKM. The CDR3: CASSGAGGRTDTQYF. CDR3 bases: TGTGCCAGCAGTGGAGCGGGGGGGCGCACAGATACGCAGTATTTT.

The chain carries TRBV18 and TRBJ2-7; 10 bases are shared with TRBD1. The CDR3 loop spans 16 amino acids. Germline V CDR1 and CDR2: KGHSH, LQKENI. Trimming cost V 2 bases and J 7 bases; bases outside gene matches: 11. CDR3 amino acids: CASSPSLRQGAREQYF. The CDR3 DNA reads TGTGCCAGCTCACCATCCCTACGACAGGGGGCGCGTGAGCAGTACTTC.

The chain is built from TRBV7-9 and TRBJ2-1; possibly TRBD2 for D (7 bases). Per the germline V gene, CDR1 is SEHNR and CDR2 is FQNEAQ (reference sequence). V dropped 3 bases and J dropped 7 bases, with 16 bases sitting between them. CDR3 length: 15 residues. DNA for the CDR3: TGTGCCAGCAGCTTCAGTGGGGGGGCCTTAAATGAGCAGTTCTTC. This sequence encodes CASSFSGGALNEQFF.

The chain links TRBV28 to TRBJ2-3; 9 bases agree with TRBD1. The V gene's germline CDR1 is MDHEN and CDR2 SYDVKM. V shed 5 bases and J 15 bases; nucleotides not matched to a gene: 12. The CDR3 runs 13 residues. CDR3 residues: CASSASPGQGNYF. As DNA, the CDR3 is TGTGCCAGCAGTGCCTCACCGGGACAGGGAAACTATTTT. Full variable domain (remainder filled in from reference TRBV28 and TRBJ2-3): DVKVTQSSRYLVKRTGEKVFLECVQDMDHENMFWYRQDPGLGLRLIYFSYDVKMKEKGDIPEGYSVSREKKERFSLILESASTNQTSMYLCASSASPGQGNYFGPGTRLTVL.

The CDR3 nucleotides read TGCGCCAGCAGCTTAACCAGGGGAGCCGTTACCTACGAGCAGTACTTC. It codes for CASSLTRGAVTYEQYF. The chain has TRBV5-1 and TRBJ2-7; D possibly corresponds to TRBD1 (6 bases). The CDR3 runs 16 residues. The germline CDR1 and CDR2 sequences are SGHRS and YFSETQ. V gave up 2 bases and J gave up 2 bases, with 17 bases separating them.

This clone occurred a few times. The rearrangement links TRBV14 to TRBJ1-1; D possibly corresponds to TRBD1 (5 bases). The CDR3 consists of 13 residues. Between the trimmed V and J ends, which lost 6 bases and 1 base, there was a span of 9 bases. CDR1 and CDR2 from the germline V gene are SGHDN and FVKESK. This CDR3 is CASSWGRNTEAFF. CDR3 DNA sequence: TGTGCCAGCAGTTGGGGCAGGAACACTGAAGCTTTCTTT.

The chain uses TRBV27 and TRBJ2-6; no clear D gene. Germline V gene data show CDR1 as MNHEY and CDR2 as SMNVEV (reference sequence). V was pared by 6 bases and J by 0 bases, with 9 bases between. The CDR3 loop spans 15 amino acids. The CDR3 loop reads CASSYLASGANVLTF. CDR3 bases: TGTGCCAGCAGCTACCTTGCCTCTGGGGCCAACGTCCTGACTTTC.

V gene TRBV4-1 combines with J gene TRBJ1-1; a possible D gene is TRBD1 (6 bases). Germline V gene data show CDR1 as MGHRA and CDR2 as YSYEKL. The CDR3 totals 14 residues. Trimming cost V 1 base and J 8 bases, with 14 bases left between them. Here the CDR3 reads CASSQADTRGEAFF. The CDR3 bases are TGCGCCAGCAGCCAAGCCGACACCAGGGGCGAAGCTTTCTTT.

This clone has just one count. The gene calls are TRBV5-6 and TRBJ1-2; D is possibly TRBD1 (6 bases). The CDR3 totals 13 residues. The V gene lost 6 bases and the J gene lost 2 bases, with 11 bases spanning the gap. Germline V lookup: CDR1 SGHDT, CDR2 YYEEEE. The CDR3 is CASTVDRNYGYTF. The CDR3 DNA reads as TGTGCCAGCACCGTGGACAGAAACTATGGCTACACCTTC.